The 17 T cell receptor beta chains reported below all come from one sample, sequenced in a study of spatial heterogeneity in lung cancer. TCRdb itself ran the 5' RACE reads through MiXCR, one entry per CDR3 protein. The sample yields 2,500 to 3,000 distinct CDR3 sequences, over 6.5% seen once. Noted time point: sample taken at primary tumor resection. Specimen: normal lung tissue next to the tumor, collected at surgery. Receptors originate from a female donor with early-stage non-small cell lung cancer.

This clonotype was seen a handful of times. The rearrangement uses TRBV24-1 and TRBJ2-5; D may be TRBD1 (6 bases). The CDR3 is made up of 15 amino acids. Between the trimmed V and J ends, which lost 3 bases and 3 bases, there was a span of 13 bases. Germline V gene data show CDR1 as KGHDR and CDR2 as SFDVKD. CDR3 residues: CATSDPLQGKETQYF. The CDR3 DNA reads TGTGCCACCAGTGATCCGCTACAGGGAAAAGAGACCCAGTACTTC.

This clonotype is labeled medium-sized. CDR3 DNA: TGTGCCAGCAGTGAAAACGGATGGAATCAGCCCCAGCATTTT. Amino acid sequence: CASSENGWNQPQHF. V is TRBV6-1 and J is TRBJ1-5; D is unclear. The germline V gene encodes CDR1 MNHNS and CDR2 SASEGT. CDR3 length: 14 residues. Deletions cut 2 bases from V and 4 bases from J, with 9 bases between.

Within the sample, this clonotype is medium-sized. The chain couples TRBV20-1 to TRBJ2-3; 13 nucleotides agree with TRBD2. There are 16 residues in the CDR3. The germline CDR1 and CDR2 sequences are DFQATT and SNEGSKA (reference sequence). With 5 bases clipped from V and 4 bases from J, the junction kept 9 bases outside the gene matches. CDR3 DNA: TGCAGTGCTCCCCCCCCAACTAGCGGGGGGGCAGATACGCAGTATTTT. Its protein is CSAPPPTSGGADTQYF.

This clonotype qualifies as medium-sized. The V call is TRBV4-3, the J call TRBJ2-5; TRBD2 matches at 8 bases. The CDR3 totals 18 residues. V was clipped by 2 bases and J by 2 bases; unmatched bases: 13. The germline V gene encodes CDR1 LGHNA and CDR2 YSLEER. The CDR3 reads CASSQRPPSGGRQETQYF. The DNA of the CDR3 is TGCGCCAGCAGCCAACGCCCCCCTTCGGGGGGGAGACAAGAGACCCAGTACTTC.

By sample share, this clonotype is medium-sized. This sequence joins TRBV12-3 or TRBV12-4 and TRBJ2-7; 7 bases agree with TRBD2. CDR3 length equals 13 residues. V lost 3 bases and J lost 4; bases outside the gene matches: 3. The CDR3 loop is CASSLPSGYEQYF. In DNA, the CDR3 is TGTGCCAGCAGTTTGCCTAGCGGATACGAGCAGTACTTC.

The CDR3 loop reads CASSPWGREGHNEQFF. The DNA of the CDR3 is TGCGCCAGCAGCCCCTGGGGGCGGGAGGGCCATAATGAGCAGTTCTTC. This chain joins TRBV23-1 and TRBJ2-1; TRBD2 matches 9 bases. TRBV23-1 qualifies as an ORF whose function is uncertain. V shed 6 bases and J 7 bases; nucleotides not matched to a gene: 13. This CDR3 is 16 amino acids long.

This clonotype is medium-sized (0.01 to 0.1%) in the sample. The J gene is TRBJ1-5, the V gene TRBV7-2; the match to TRBD1 covers 9 bases. Unmatched junction bases numbered 13, after V lost 1 base and J lost 6 bases. Germline assignment: CDR1 SGHTA and CDR2 FQGNSA. The length of the CDR3 is 18 residues. The CDR3 DNA reads TGTGCCAGCAGCTTAGAAGTTTTGGGGACAGGGTACAGTCAGCCCCAGCATTTT. Protein sequence: CASSLEVLGTGYSQPQHF.

The genes are TRBV7-9 and TRBJ1-4; D is undetermined. CDR1 is SEHNR and CDR2 is FQNEAQ in the germline V gene (reference sequence). Trimming took 5 bases from V and 5 from J, leaving 3 bases between them. This CDR3 has 11 residues. CDR3 DNA sequence: TGTGCCAGCAGCCGGAATGAAAAACTGTTTTTT. Protein: CASSRNEKLFF.

This clonotype is deemed medium-sized (0.01 to 0.1%). The chain is built from TRBV28 and TRBJ2-7; D is unresolved. The germline CDR1 and CDR2 sequences are MDHEN and SYDVKM. The V gene lost 3 bases and the J gene lost 7 bases, with 10 bases spanning the gap. There are 12 residues in the CDR3. DNA for the CDR3: TGTGCCAGCAGTTTTCAGGTTCGAGAGCAGTACTTC. Translated, it gives CASSFQVREQYF.

In its sample, this clonotype is medium-sized (0.01 to 0.1%). The V and J genes are TRBV28 and TRBJ2-1, with 7 positions matching TRBD2. V lost 5 bases to trimming and J lost 4 bases; unmatched junction nucleotides: 5. This CDR3 contains 14 residues. The germline V gene has CDR1 MDHEN and CDR2 SYDVKM. The CDR3 here is CASSQTSPYNEQFF. The CDR3 nucleotides read TGTGCCAGCAGTCAGACTAGCCCTTACAATGAGCAGTTCTTC.

This clonotype rates as medium-sized. The chain carries TRBV11-2 and TRBJ2-3, with 8 nucleotides matching TRBD2. With V trimmed by 1 base and J by 4 bases, 10 bases remained unmatched. This CDR3 spans 17 amino acids. Germline V lookup: CDR1 SGHAT, CDR2 FQNNGV. CDR3 nucleotide sequence: TGTGCCAGCAGCTTAGTCGGCAGCGGGAGTTCTGCAGATACGCAGTATTTT. Residues: CASSLVGSGSSADTQYF.

This chain links TRBV28 with TRBJ2-7; possible D gene TRBD1, 6 bases. V was pared by 2 bases and J by 2 bases, with 13 bases between. The CDR3 totals 15 residues. From germline, CDR1 is MDHEN and CDR2 SYDVKM. In nucleotides, the CDR3 is TGTGCCAGCAGTTTAGCAGGGGCGAGAACCTACGAGCAGTACTTC. This gives the protein CASSLAGARTYEQYF.

The chain employs TRBV12-3 or TRBV12-4 and TRBJ2-4; 7 positions match TRBD1. The CDR3 runs to 12 residues. Trimming removed 6 bases from V and 8 bases from J; junction bases left unmatched: 4. As DNA, the CDR3 is TGTGCCAGCAGATCAGGGGGACACATTCAGTACTTC. The encoded protein is CASRSGGHIQYF.

By frequency in the sample, this clonotype is medium-sized. The chain has TRBV30 and TRBJ2-1; TRBD2 matches 11 bases. Germline CDR1 reads GTSNPN; CDR2 reads SVGIG (reference sequence). V lost 0 bases and J lost 6; bases outside the gene matches: 7. The CDR3 contains 16 residues. The CDR3 loop reads CAWSVRGLAGGNEQFF. In nucleotides, the CDR3 is TGTGCCTGGAGTGTAAGGGGCCTAGCGGGAGGCAATGAGCAGTTCTTC.

This clonotype was detected ten times or more. This chain joins TRBV20-1 and TRBJ2-3, with TRBD2 identical over 7 bases. The CDR3 totals 15 residues. In germline, CDR1 is DFQATT, CDR2 SNEGSKA (reference sequence). The V and J ends lost 4 bases and 4 bases, in that order; junction bases with no gene match: 11. As DNA, the CDR3 is TGCAGTGCTACCCTAGCGGACCCGAGCCCAGATACGCAGTATTTT. The encoded protein is CSATLADPSPDTQYF.

This clonotype was observed at least ten times. The chain links TRBV7-2 to TRBJ2-6, with D perhaps given as TRBD1 or TRBD2 (5 bases each). This CDR3 is built from 14 residues. CDR1 is SGHTA, CDR2 FQGNSA, per germline. Between the trimmed V and J ends, which lost 2 bases and 8 bases, there was a span of 10 bases. The CDR3 reads CASSLRQGPNVLTF. The CDR3 DNA reads TGTGCCAGCAGCTTAAGGCAGGGACCCAACGTCCTGACTTTC.

By share, this clonotype ranks as medium-sized. The chain combines TRBV24-1 with TRBJ1-1; TRBD1 might be the D (6 bases). Trimming removed 3 bases from V and 8 bases from J, with 12 bases in between. The CDR3 is made up of 13 amino acids. Germline CDR1 KGHDR, CDR2 SFDVKD. This CDR3 is CATSDPDRQEAFF. CDR3 sequence (DNA): TGTGCCACCAGTGATCCCGACAGGCAGGAAGCTTTCTTT.